This TCR beta chain stems from a study of Ad26.COV2.S vaccination and SARS-CoV-2 variants. CDR1 and CDR2 (germline): SGHTA, FQGNSA. This CDR3 has 15 amino acids. With 5 bases removed from V and 2 bases from J, the gap between germline ends came to 12 bases. The table came from immunoSEQ multiplex PCR; TCRdb's copy has only in-frame clones and leaves some out. The sample includes 300,000 to 500,000 clones, roughly nine tenths of them seen just once. Sample treatment: about 20 received Ad26.COV2.S at low or high dose, single or two shots; roughly five received placebo; per-sample allocation not given. Vaccine and placebo recipients were sampled on day 63 after the first injection.

The chain combines TRBV7-2 with TRBJ2-2, with D possibly being TRBD1 (6 bases). This receptor was identified in a person between 18 and 65 years old who received the Ad26.COV2.S COVID-19 vaccine or a placebo. Sequencing used peripheral blood, obtained in a trial of Ad26.COV2.S vaccine versus placebo. The DNA of the CDR3 is TGTGCCAGCAGCCCCTGGGACACTAACACCGGGGAGCTGTTTTTT. Its protein product is CASSPWDTNTGELFF. Based on the CDR3 plus reference TRBV7-2 and TRBJ2-2, the full variable domain is GAGVSQSPSNKVTEKGKDVELRCDPISGHTALYWYRQSLGQGLEFLIYFQGNSAPDKSGLPSDRFSAERTGGSVSTLTIQRTQQEDSAVYLCASSPWDTNTGELFFGEGSRLTVL.